The subject of this entry is one TCR beta chain. In this sample, this clonotype turned up a few times. The specificity of this receptor is unknown. Base quality data are lacking; no much larger clone is found one base away. Ficoll-Paque density gradient centrifugation was the method used to isolate PBMCs. Sequencing took place on an Illumina NovaSeq 6000. cDNA libraries for TCRalpha and TCRbeta were prepared by 5'RACE using constant-segment primers, with sample barcodes and unique molecular identifiers added. Trizol reagent was used to extract RNA from every sample. Amplification of the libraries took two PCR steps, and the second step added a second sample barcode plus Illumina TruSeq adapters. Sequencing of the libraries was done on an Illumina NovaSeq, producing 2 x 150 bp paired-end reads. The authors' pipeline ran thus. With migec v1.2.7, reads were demultiplexed and then collapsed into UMI-guided consensus sequences. Using mixcr v2.1.11, UMI consensuses were aligned to TRA and TRB V and J templates and then assembled into clonotypes. Clonotypes were classified as expanded or contracted when called significant by both edgeR and NoisET, with noise models trained on biological replicates. For edgeR calls, a false discovery rate-adjusted p below 0.01 and a log2 fold-change threshold of 1 were applied. PCA with hierarchical clustering of max-normalized trajectories of the 1000 most abundant clonotypes was used as exploratory dynamics analysis. Each responding clone was given a CD4 or CD8 phenotype based on the CD4+ and CD8+ repertoires, which had been sequenced separately. Starting from the raw public reads, TCRdb applied fastp trimming at Q25, assembled clones with MiXCR and retained in-frame beta chains. Every distinct CDR3 protein forms one entry, paired with its most common genes and DNA. The V and J calls and clone size come from TCRdb's table, not from the authors' own analysis. The sample yields over 150,000 distinct CDR3 sequences; about 21% were counted once. 23% of the sample is in the top ten clones.

The data originate from a study of T-cell memory formation after mild COVID-19 (dated by TCRdb to 2020 to 2023). At the level of the whole study: TCR sequence clusters from the two donors were largely donor specific. In a couple of donors, T-cell clones that expanded and contracted after mild COVID-19 were followed by sequencing TCRalpha and TCRbeta repertoires longitudinally. Two young, previously healthy adult volunteers made up the cohort, one male and one female.

General study outcomes and caveats: From day 15 to 85, contracting clones showed balanced CD4/CD8 phenotypes, whereas a second wave of clones that expanded from day 15 to 37 leaned towards CD4+. Some responding clones were found in pre-infection memory, which suggests that pre-existing cross-reactive memory T cells took part in the SARS-CoV-2 response. SARS-CoV-2 specificity was not confirmed for the second-wave clones peaking on day 37. The study covered only two mild cases, and larger cohorts including severe cases with pre-infection samples were considered necessary. Contracting CD4+ clones were located mainly in the CM and EM memory subsets, whereas CD8+ clones were found to be enriched in EMRA.

The TCR was taken from an adult woman who had mild COVID-19 (a few samples of this study predate the infection). The sample titles of this study are shuffled in the database, so cell type and time point are left out; the donor was told from shared clones. The sequenced material came from PBMCs or a T cell subset sorted from them (not recorded which).

The CDR3 amino acid sequence is: CASSQGSGGTEAFF. The nucleotide sequence is TGCGCCAGCAGCCAAGGGTCCGGGGGCACTGAAGCTTTCTTT. The V and J segments used are TRBV4-1 and TRBJ1-1, with a weak D call of TRBD1 (5 bases match). The germline V gene encodes CDR1 MGHRA and CDR2 YSYEKL. V is cut by 1 base and J by 4 bases, and the space between the germline ends is 10 bases. The CDR3 measures 14 amino acids from cysteine to phenylalanine. Only the CDR3 region is kept as DNA, spanning 42 bases read in frame from base 1.